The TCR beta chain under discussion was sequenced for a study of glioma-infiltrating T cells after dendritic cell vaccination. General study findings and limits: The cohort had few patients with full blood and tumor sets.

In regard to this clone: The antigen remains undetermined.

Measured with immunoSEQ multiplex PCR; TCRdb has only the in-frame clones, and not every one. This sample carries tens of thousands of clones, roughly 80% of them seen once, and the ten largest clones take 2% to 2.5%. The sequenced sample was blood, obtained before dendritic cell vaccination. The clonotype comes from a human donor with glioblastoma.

Here the CDR3 reads CASSKGRVGEKLFF. CDR3 in DNA: TGTGCCAGCAGTAAGGGCAGGGTTGGAGAAAAACTGTTTTTT. V usage is TRBV2 and J usage is TRBJ1-4; D perhaps matches TRBD1 (5 bases). Between the trimmed V and J ends, which lost 5 bases and 8 bases, there was a span of 15 bases. CDR1 and CDR2 from the germline V gene are SNHLY and FYNNEI. The CDR3 totals 14 residues.